The clone carrying this TCR beta chain was detected only a few times. Its antigen is unidentified. Only in-frame clones appear in the TCRdb table, and some are missing; sequencing was by immunoSEQ multiplex PCR. Of tens of thousands of clones listed, 75% to 95% are singletons. These data belong to a study of monozygotic twins with cystic fibrosis. With 5 bases clipped from V and 4 bases from J, the junction kept 6 bases outside the gene matches. Germline V gene sequence: CDR1 SEHNR, CDR2 FQNEAQ (reference sequence). CDR3 size: 16 residues. Study results and caveats: Low clonality (median around 0.0095) suggested a mostly naive repertoire. In 13 of 16 pairs, V gene usage was closest to the co-twin's. Monozygotic CF twin pairs shared significantly more nucleotide-identical clonotypes than unrelated CF individuals did.

V and J are TRBV7-9 and TRBJ2-2; 11 positions agree with TRBD2. Input material: blood. The source is a boy aged 2-15 years with cystic fibrosis. The CDR3 here is CASSPLAGEPTGELFF. The CDR3 DNA follows: TGTGCCAGCAGCCCACTAGCGGGGGAACCCACCGGGGAGCTGTTTTTT.